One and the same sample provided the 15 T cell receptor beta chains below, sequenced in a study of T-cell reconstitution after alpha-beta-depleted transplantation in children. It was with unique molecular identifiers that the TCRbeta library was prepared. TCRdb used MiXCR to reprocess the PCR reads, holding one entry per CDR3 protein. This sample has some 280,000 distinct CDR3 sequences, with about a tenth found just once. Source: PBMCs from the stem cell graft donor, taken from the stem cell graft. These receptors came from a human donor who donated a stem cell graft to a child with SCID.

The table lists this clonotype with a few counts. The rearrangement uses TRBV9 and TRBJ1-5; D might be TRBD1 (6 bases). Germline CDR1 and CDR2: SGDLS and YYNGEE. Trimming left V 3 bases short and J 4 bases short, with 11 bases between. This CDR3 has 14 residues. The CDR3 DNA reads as TGTGCCAGCAGCGACCAACAGGGAAATCAGCCCCAGCATTTT. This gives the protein CASSDQQGNQPQHF.

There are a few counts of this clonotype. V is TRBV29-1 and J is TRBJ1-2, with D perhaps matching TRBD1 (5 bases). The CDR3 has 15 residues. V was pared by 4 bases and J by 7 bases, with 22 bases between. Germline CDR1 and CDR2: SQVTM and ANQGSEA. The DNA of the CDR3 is TGCAGCGTTGGGGAGCGCGGTGGGGCGGCGAGTGGCTACACCTTC. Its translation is CSVGERGGAASGYTF.

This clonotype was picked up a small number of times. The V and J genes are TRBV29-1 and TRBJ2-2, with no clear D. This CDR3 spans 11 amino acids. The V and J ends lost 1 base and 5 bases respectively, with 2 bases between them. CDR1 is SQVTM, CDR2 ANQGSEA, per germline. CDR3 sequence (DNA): TGCAGCGTTGAAGGGACCGGGGAGCTGTTTTTT. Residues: CSVEGTGELFF.

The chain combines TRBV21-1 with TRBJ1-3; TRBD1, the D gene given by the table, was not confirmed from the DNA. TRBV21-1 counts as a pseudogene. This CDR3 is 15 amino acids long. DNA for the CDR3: TGTGCCAGCAGCAAAGGAGGGGGGTCTGGAAACACCATATATTTT. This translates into CASSKGGGSGNTIYF.

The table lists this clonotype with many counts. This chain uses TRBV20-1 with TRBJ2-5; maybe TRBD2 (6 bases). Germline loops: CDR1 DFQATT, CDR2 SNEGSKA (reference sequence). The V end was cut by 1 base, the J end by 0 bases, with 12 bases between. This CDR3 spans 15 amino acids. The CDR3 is CSARAKGLYQETQYF. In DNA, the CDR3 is TGCAGTGCTAGAGCCAAGGGACTTTACCAAGAGACCCAGTACTTC.

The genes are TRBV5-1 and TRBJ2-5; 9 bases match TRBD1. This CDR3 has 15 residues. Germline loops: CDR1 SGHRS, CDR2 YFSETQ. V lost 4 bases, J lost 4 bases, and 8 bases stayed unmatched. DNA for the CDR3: TGCGCCAGCAGCCGACCGGGACAGGGTGGAGAGACCCAGTACTTC. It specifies CASSRPGQGGETQYF.

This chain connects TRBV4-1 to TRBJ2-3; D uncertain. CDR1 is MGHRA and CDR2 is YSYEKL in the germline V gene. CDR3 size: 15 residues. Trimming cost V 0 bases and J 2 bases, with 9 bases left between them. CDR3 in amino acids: CASSQDWAFTDTQYF. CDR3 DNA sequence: TGCGCCAGCAGCCAAGATTGGGCATTCACAGATACGCAGTATTTT.

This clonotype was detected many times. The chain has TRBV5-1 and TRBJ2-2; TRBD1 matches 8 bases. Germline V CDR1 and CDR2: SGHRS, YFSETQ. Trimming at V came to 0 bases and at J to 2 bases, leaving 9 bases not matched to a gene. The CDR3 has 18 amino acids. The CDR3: CASSLGQGALSNTGELFF. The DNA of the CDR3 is TGCGCCAGCAGCTTGGGGCAGGGGGCGCTTTCAAACACCGGGGAGCTGTTTTTT.

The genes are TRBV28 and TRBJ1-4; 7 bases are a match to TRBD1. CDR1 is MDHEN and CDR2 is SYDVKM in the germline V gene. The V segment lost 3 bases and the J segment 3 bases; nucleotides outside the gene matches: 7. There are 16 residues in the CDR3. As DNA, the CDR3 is TGTGCCAGCAGTTTTCCGACAGGGAGAGCTAATGAAAAACTGTTTTTT. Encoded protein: CASSFPTGRANEKLFF.

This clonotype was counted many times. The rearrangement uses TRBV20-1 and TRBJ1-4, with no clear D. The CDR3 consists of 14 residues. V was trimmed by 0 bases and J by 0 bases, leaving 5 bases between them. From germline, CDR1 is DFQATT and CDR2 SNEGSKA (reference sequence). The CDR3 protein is CSARDAATNEKLFF. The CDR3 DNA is TGCAGTGCTAGAGATGCGGCAACTAATGAAAAACTGTTTTTT.

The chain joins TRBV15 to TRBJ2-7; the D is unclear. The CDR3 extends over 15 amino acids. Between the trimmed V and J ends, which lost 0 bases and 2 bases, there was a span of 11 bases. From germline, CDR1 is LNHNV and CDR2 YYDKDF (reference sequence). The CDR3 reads CATSRERADPYEQYF. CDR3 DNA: TGTGCCACCAGCAGAGAAAGGGCAGACCCCTACGAGCAGTACTTC.

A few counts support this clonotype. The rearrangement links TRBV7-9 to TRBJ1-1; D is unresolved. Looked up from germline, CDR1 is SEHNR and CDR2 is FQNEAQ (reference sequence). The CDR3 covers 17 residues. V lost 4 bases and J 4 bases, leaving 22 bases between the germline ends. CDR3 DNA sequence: TGTGCCAGCAGCTACCAGATCCAGGCGCCCAAGGGCACTGAAGCTTTCTTT. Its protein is CASSYQIQAPKGTEAFF.

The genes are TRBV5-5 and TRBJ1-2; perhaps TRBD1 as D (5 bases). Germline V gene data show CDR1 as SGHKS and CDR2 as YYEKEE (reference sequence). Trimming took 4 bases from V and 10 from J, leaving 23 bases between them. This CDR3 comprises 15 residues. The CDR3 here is CASSEGTERPSSYTF. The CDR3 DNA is TGTGCCAGCAGCGAGGGGACCGAACGACCATCGTCCTACACCTTC.

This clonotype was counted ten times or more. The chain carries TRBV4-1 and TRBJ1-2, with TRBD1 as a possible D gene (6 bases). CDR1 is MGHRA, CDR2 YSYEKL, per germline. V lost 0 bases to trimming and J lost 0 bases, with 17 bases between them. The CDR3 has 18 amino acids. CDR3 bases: TGCGCCAGCAGCCAAGATCCGGCAGGGGCAAACCCTAACTATGGCTACACCTTC. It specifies CASSQDPAGANPNYGYTF.

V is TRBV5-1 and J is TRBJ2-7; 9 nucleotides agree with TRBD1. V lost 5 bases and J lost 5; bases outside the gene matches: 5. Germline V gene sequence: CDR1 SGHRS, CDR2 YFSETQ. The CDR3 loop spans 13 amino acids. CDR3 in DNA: TGCGCCAGCAGATGGGACAGGGTGGACGAGCAGTACTTC. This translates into CASRWDRVDEQYF.